This TCR beta chain was found in a study of T cells in Graves' hyperthyroidism and ophthalmopathy. It was RNA transcripts that yielded the amplified TCR beta CDR3 regions. First-round RT-PCR of the TCR CDR3 relied on the HTBI primer set. TCRdb redid the calling of the multiplex PCR reads with MiXCR, one entry per CDR3 protein. The sample has under 400,000 distinct CDR3 sequences, roughly a fifth seen once. The sample holds many counts of this clonotype. Germline loops: CDR1 MDHEN, CDR2 SYDVKM. After removal of 5 bases from V and 4 bases from J, the junction contained 5 bases not matched to a gene. This CDR3 has 15 amino acids.

V and J are TRBV28 and TRBJ1-2; 12 nucleotides line up with TRBD1. The material sequenced was blood. This TCR was sampled from a woman between 50 and 59 years old with Graves' hyperthyroidism. The CDR3 spells CASSNRDRGLYGYTF. CDR3 DNA: TGTGCCAGCAGTAACCGGGACAGGGGGCTCTATGGCTACACCTTC.